This TCR beta chain was documented in a study of cytomegalovirus exposure and HLA in healthy donors. CDR3 size: 15 residues. Germline CDR1 and CDR2: SGHRS and YFSETQ. The germline V and J ends were trimmed by 0 bases and 2 bases, with 12 bases remaining between them. The study ran its PCR with 60 Vbeta and 13 Jbeta primers. This table comes from immunoSEQ multiplex PCR, and its TCRdb copy is limited to in-frame clones, with some not included. The table records around 140,000 clones, around 81% of them present only once. The sequencing input was PBMCs. The V call is TRBV5-1, the J call TRBJ2-7; D is possibly TRBD2 (6 bases). This receptor was identified in a man aged 45-65 years in good health and CMV-seronegative. CDR3 nucleotide sequence: TGCGCCAGCAGCTTGGCCGGGACTTCTACCTACGAGCAGTACTTC. This encodes CASSLAGTSTYEQYF.